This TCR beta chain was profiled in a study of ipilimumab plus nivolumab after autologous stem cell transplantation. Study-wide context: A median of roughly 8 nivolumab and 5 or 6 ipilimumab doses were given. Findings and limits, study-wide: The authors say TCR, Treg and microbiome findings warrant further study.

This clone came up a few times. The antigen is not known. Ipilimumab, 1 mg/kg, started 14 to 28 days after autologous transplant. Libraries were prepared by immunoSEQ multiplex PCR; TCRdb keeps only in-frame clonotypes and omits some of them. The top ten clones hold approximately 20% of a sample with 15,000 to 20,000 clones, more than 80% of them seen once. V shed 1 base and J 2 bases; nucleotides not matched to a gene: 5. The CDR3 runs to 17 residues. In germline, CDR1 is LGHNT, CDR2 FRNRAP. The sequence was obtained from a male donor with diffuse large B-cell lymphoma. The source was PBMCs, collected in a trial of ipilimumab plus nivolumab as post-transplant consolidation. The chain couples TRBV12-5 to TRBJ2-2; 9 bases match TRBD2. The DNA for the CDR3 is TGTGCTAGTGGTTTGGCCAGCGGGGGGATCAACACCGGGGAGCTGTTTTTT. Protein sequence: CASGLASGGINTGELFF.